A single sample gave rise to the 26 T cell receptor beta chains below, sequenced in a study of T cell changes during pregnancy in multiple sclerosis. The data were produced by immunoSEQ multiplex PCR, yet TCRdb's version contains in-frame clones alone and is incomplete. In the table there are about 46,000 clones, about 91% of which are singletons. This material consisted of CD8+ T cells from peripheral blood mononuclear cells, taken after pregnancy. The receptors were sampled from a female donor with multiple sclerosis, enrolled in a pregnancy study.

This chain connects TRBV14 to TRBJ1-2, with 12 bases that match TRBD1. This CDR3 region has 18 residues. The V segment lost 4 bases and the J segment 6 bases; nucleotides outside the gene matches: 15. In germline, CDR1 is SGHDN, CDR2 FVKESK. The CDR3 is CASSPFAGTGGAPNGYTF. CDR3 nucleotides: TGTGCCAGCAGCCCTTTCGCCGGGACAGGGGGCGCCCCAAATGGCTACACCTTC.

V usage is TRBV5-6 and J usage is TRBJ2-1, with D possibly TRBD1 on 6 matching bases. Germline CDR1 reads SGHDT; CDR2 reads YYEEEE. The CDR3 covers 13 residues. The V end lost 4 bases, the J end lost 5 bases, and 10 bases lay between the germline ends. CDR3 in DNA: TGTGCCAGCAGCCCAGGGACAAACAATGAGCAGTTCTTC. Its translation: CASSPGTNNEQFF.

The CDR3 here is CASSQKTGPSYEQYF. The DNA of the CDR3 is TGCGCCAGCAGCCAAAAGACAGGTCCTTCCTACGAGCAGTACTTC. The rearrangement links TRBV4-1 to TRBJ2-7; tentatively, D is TRBD1 (6 bases). The V end lost 2 bases, the J end lost 1 base, and 12 bases lay between the germline ends. In germline, CDR1 is MGHRA, CDR2 YSYEKL. The CDR3 is made up of 15 amino acids.

The chain couples TRBV19 to TRBJ1-5; TRBD1 matches at 10 bases. The CDR3 has 17 amino acids. The germline V gene encodes CDR1 LNHDA and CDR2 SQIVND (reference sequence). The ends lost 4 bases at V and 8 bases at J; junction bases unmatched: 14. The CDR3 DNA follows: TGTGCCAGTAGTACCCCCGGACAGGGGGGCCTCTTGGAGCCCCAGCATTTT. This encodes CASSTPGQGGLLEPQHF.

This clone was seen only once. The rearrangement joins TRBV9 to TRBJ2-1; 13 positions match TRBD2. The CDR3 is 19 amino acids. The ends lost 0 bases at V and 8 bases at J; junction bases unmatched: 14. Per germline, CDR1 SGDLS and CDR2 YYNGEE. The CDR3 loop reads CASSVDKLAGGPWGDEQFF. DNA of the CDR3: TGTGCCAGCAGCGTAGATAAACTAGCGGGGGGGCCATGGGGCGATGAGCAGTTCTTC.

The rearrangement uses TRBV7-9 and TRBJ2-3; D ambiguous. The CDR3 extends over 16 amino acids. V was cut by 4 bases and J by 5 bases, with 19 bases left in between. The germline V gene encodes CDR1 SEHNR and CDR2 FQNEAQ (reference sequence). The CDR3 protein is CASSSEVGGWIDTQYF. The DNA for the CDR3 is TGTGCCAGCAGCTCCGAGGTCGGTGGTTGGATAGATACGCAGTATTTT.

The rearrangement joins TRBV27 to TRBJ1-1; 8 nucleotides align to TRBD1. V lost 8 bases and J lost 4; bases outside the gene matches: 9. The CDR3 length is 14 residues. Germline V lookup: CDR1 MNHEY, CDR2 SMNVEV (reference sequence). This CDR3 reads CASRPSGGSTEAFF. The DNA of the CDR3 is TGTGCCAGCCGTCCCTCAGGGGGCAGCACTGAAGCTTTCTTT.

The rearrangement links TRBV5-1 to TRBJ2-1, with TRBD2 matching over 14 bases. The junction had 4 bases not matched to a gene; V was cut back by 0 bases and J by 11 bases. Germline V gene data show CDR1 as SGHRS and CDR2 as YFSETQ. There are 15 residues in the CDR3. CDR3 nucleotides: TGCGCCAGCAGCTTGGGGGGACTAGCGGGAGAGAAGCAGTTCTTC. Translated: CASSLGGLAGEKQFF.

The chain has TRBV19 and TRBJ2-7; D may be TRBD2 (6 bases). Trimming pared 4 bases from V and 3 bases from J, leaving 13 bases between. The length of the CDR3 is 14 residues. Looked up from germline, CDR1 is LNHDA and CDR2 is SQIVND (reference sequence). CDR3 DNA sequence: TGTGCCAGTAGTAGCGGGAAGGAGATCTACGAGCAGTACTTC. Translated: CASSSGKEIYEQYF. The variable domain in full, with the rest retrieved from reference TRBV19 and TRBJ2-7, is DGGITQSPKYLFRKEGQNVTLSCEQNLNHDAMYWYRQDPGQGLRLIYYSQIVNDFQKGDIAEGYSVSREKKESFPLTVTSAQKNPTAFYLCASSSGKEIYEQYFGPGTRLTVT.

The chain joins TRBV7-9 to TRBJ1-2, with 7 bases aligning to TRBD1. Trimming took 1 base from V and 8 from J; bases not matched to a gene: 1. Germline V CDR1 and CDR2: SEHNR, FQNEAQ (reference sequence). The CDR3 is 12 amino acids. CDR3 nucleotide sequence: TGTGCCAGCAGCTTAGGACAGGGAGGCTACACCTTC. Translation gives CASSLGQGGYTF.

Here the CDR3 DNA reads TGCAGCGTTACAGGGGATGCTAATGAAAAACTGTTTTTT. As protein: CSVTGDANEKLFF. V gene TRBV29-1 combines with J gene TRBJ1-4; 7 bases map to TRBD1. CDR3 length: 13 residues. Germline V gene data show CDR1 as SQVTM and CDR2 as ANQGSEA. J gave up 3 bases and V 5 bases, and 3 bases lay outside the gene matches.

The V gene is TRBV27, the J gene TRBJ1-1, with D possibly matching TRBD1 (5 bases). The germline V gene encodes CDR1 MNHEY and CDR2 SMNVEV (reference sequence). V lost 3 bases and J 5 bases, leaving 13 bases between the germline ends. The CDR3 runs to 14 residues. The CDR3 bases are TGTGCCAGCAGTTTGCAGGTCCAGGGAACTGAAGCTTTCTTT. Its translation is CASSLQVQGTEAFF.

This clone was observed a handful of times. This rearrangement joins TRBV27 to TRBJ2-7; 10 bases are shared with TRBD1. The ends lost 9 bases at V and 3 bases at J; junction bases unmatched: 8. This CDR3 is built from 14 residues. Germline CDR1 reads MNHEY; CDR2 reads SMNVEV (reference sequence). The chain's CDR3 is CASQPGQGIYEQYF. The CDR3 region has the DNA TGTGCCAGTCAGCCGGGACAGGGGATCTACGAGCAGTACTTC.

A single count supports this clone. The chain has TRBV19 and TRBJ1-2, with D possibly TRBD1 on 6 matching bases. The CDR3 runs 12 residues. The V end was cut by 8 bases, the J end by 4 bases, with 11 bases between. Germline CDR1 and CDR2: LNHDA and SQIVND (reference sequence). The CDR3 DNA reads as TGTGCCAGTCGACAGGATCCCTATGGCTACACCTTC. Its protein product is CASRQDPYGYTF. The full variable domain, in which reference TRBV19 and TRBJ1-2 provide the parts outside the CDR3, is DGGITQSPKYLFRKEGQNVTLSCEQNLNHDAMYWYRQDPGQGLRLIYYSQIVNDFQKGDIAEGYSVSREKKESFPLTVTSAQKNPTAFYLCASRQDPYGYTFGSGTRLTVV.

This clone was observed a few times. The chain employs TRBV28 and TRBJ1-2; D uncertain. V was trimmed by 4 bases and J by 7 bases, leaving 10 bases between them. From germline, CDR1 is MDHEN and CDR2 SYDVKM. This CDR3 has 12 amino acids. CDR3 bases: TGTGCCAGCAGTTACTCGGGGTCTGGCTACACCTTC. It is translated as CASSYSGSGYTF.

The CDR3 DNA follows: TGTGCCAGCAGCTTGGAGGCAGGGCCGAGCTCCTACGAGCAGTACTTC. Translated, it gives CASSLEAGPSSYEQYF. The rearrangement uses TRBV5-4 and TRBJ2-7, with a weak D call TRBD1 (5 bases). CDR1 SGHNT and CDR2 YYREEE come from the germline V gene (reference sequence). The CDR3 length is 16 residues. The V and J ends lost 0 bases and 0 bases respectively, with 13 bases between them.

J is TRBJ1-2 and V is TRBV7-9, with D perhaps TRBD1 (6 bases). With 5 bases removed from V and 6 bases from J, the gap between germline ends came to 16 bases. Germline CDR1 and CDR2: SEHNR and FQNEAQ (reference sequence). The CDR3 has 14 amino acids. CDR3 in amino acids: CASSRQNYRDGYTF. The CDR3 coding sequence is TGTGCCAGCAGCCGTCAAAATTACAGGGATGGCTACACCTTC.

V and J are TRBV25-1 and TRBJ1-2; 7 bases are shared with TRBD1. The junction had 5 bases not matched to a gene; V was cut back by 3 bases and J by 7 bases. Germline assignment: CDR1 MGHDK and CDR2 SYGVNS. The CDR3 consists of 13 residues. In DNA, the CDR3 is TGTGCCAGCAGTGAGGGACAGCGACGTGGCTACACCTTC. It specifies CASSEGQRRGYTF.

The CDR3 loop reads CASSEYAGTGELFF. The DNA for the CDR3 is TGTGCCAGCAGTGAATATGCGGGCACCGGGGAGCTGTTTTTT. The J gene is TRBJ2-2, the V gene TRBV25-1; a weak D match, TRBD2 (5 bases). This CDR3 region has 14 residues. Trimming took 0 bases from V and 4 from J, leaving 6 bases between them. The germline V gene has CDR1 MGHDK and CDR2 SYGVNS.

The chain carries TRBV7-6 and TRBJ1-3, with D maybe TRBD1 (5 bases). Germline values: CDR1 SGHVS, CDR2 FNYEAQ. The CDR3 has 20 amino acids. V lost 5 bases and J 3 bases, leaving 29 bases between the germline ends. CDR3 nucleotide sequence: TGTGCCAGCAGCGAGGGTTACGGGGGTAGCCCTTCCCTTTATGGAAACACCATATATTTT. Encoded protein: CASSEGYGGSPSLYGNTIYF. Together with reference TRBV7-6 and TRBJ1-3, the CDR3 gives the full variable domain: GAGVSQSPRYKVTKRGQDVALRCDPISGHVSLYWYRQALGQGPEFLTYFNYEAQQDKSGLPNDRFSAERPEGSISTLTIQRTEQRDSAMYRCASSEGYGGSPSLYGNTIYFGEGSWLTVV.

This sequence joins TRBV6-5 and TRBJ2-7; 8 bases are a match to TRBD2. Germline V lookup: CDR1 MNHEY, CDR2 SVGAGI. This CDR3 region has 14 residues. V lost 4 bases to trimming and J lost 4 bases; unmatched junction nucleotides: 6. The CDR3, as DNA: TGTGCCAGCAGTTGGGGACTAGGGGTTTACGAGCAGTACTTC. Translating it yields CASSWGLGVYEQYF.

This chain links TRBV9 with TRBJ2-2; TRBD1 is a possible D gene (5 bases). The V end was cut by 0 bases, the J end by 4 bases, with 10 bases between. The CDR3 runs to 15 residues. The germline V gene has CDR1 SGDLS and CDR2 YYNGEE. The CDR3 region is CASSVARQRTGELFF. The CDR3 DNA sequence: TGTGCCAGCAGCGTAGCTAGACAGCGCACCGGGGAGCTGTTTTTT. Supplemented by reference TRBV9 and TRBJ2-2, the full variable domain reads DSGVTQTPKHLITATGQRVTLRCSPRSGDLSVYWYQQSLDQGLQFLIQYYNGEERAKGNILERFSAQQFPDLHSELNLSSLELGDSALYFCASSVARQRTGELFFGEGSRLTVL.

This clone has a single count. The chain combines TRBV7-3 with TRBJ2-1, with 14 bases fitting TRBD2. Germline trimming cut 5 bases from V and 10 bases from J; bases unmatched to any gene: 10. This CDR3 is built from 16 residues. Germline CDR1 is SGHTA and CDR2 is FQGTGA. CDR3 region: CASSTGGTSGGLEQFF. The CDR3 DNA reads as TGTGCCAGCAGCACGGGCGGGACTAGCGGGGGTTTGGAGCAGTTCTTC. Complete variable domain (other parts from reference TRBV7-3 and TRBJ2-1): GAGVSQTPSNKVTEKGKYVELRCDPISGHTALYWYRQSLGQGPEFLIYFQGTGAADDSGLPNDRFFAVRPEGSVSTLKIQRTERGDSAVYLCASSTGGTSGGLEQFFGPGTRLTVL.

The V and J genes are TRBV5-1 and TRBJ1-4, with unresolved D. Germline V gene sequence: CDR1 SGHRS, CDR2 YFSETQ. Trimming shortened V by 0 bases and J by 0 bases, and 6 bases separated the two germline ends. The CDR3 length is 15 residues. The CDR3 coding sequence is TGCGCCAGCAGCTTGGCAAGAGCAACTAATGAAAAACTGTTTTTT. Translated: CASSLARATNEKLFF.

This chain connects TRBV6-1 to TRBJ2-3; 11 bases map to TRBD2. There are 16 residues in the CDR3. The trim removed 2 bases at V and 1 base at J, leaving 2 bases unmatched. Germline CDR1 and CDR2: MNHNS and SASEGT. The DNA for the CDR3 is TGTGCCAGCAGTGAAACTAGCGGGAGAGGCACAGATACGCAGTATTTT. It codes for CASSETSGRGTDTQYF.

The chain has TRBV7-8 and TRBJ2-1; 7 nucleotides agree with TRBD2. This CDR3 region has 17 residues. Germline V gene data show CDR1 as SGHVS and CDR2 as FQNEAQ. J was trimmed by 7 bases and V by 5 bases; bases with no gene match: 17. CDR3 sequence reads: CASSPEYWTRSDNEQFF. CDR3 nucleotides: TGTGCCAGCAGCCCAGAATATTGGACTAGGAGCGATAATGAGCAGTTCTTC.